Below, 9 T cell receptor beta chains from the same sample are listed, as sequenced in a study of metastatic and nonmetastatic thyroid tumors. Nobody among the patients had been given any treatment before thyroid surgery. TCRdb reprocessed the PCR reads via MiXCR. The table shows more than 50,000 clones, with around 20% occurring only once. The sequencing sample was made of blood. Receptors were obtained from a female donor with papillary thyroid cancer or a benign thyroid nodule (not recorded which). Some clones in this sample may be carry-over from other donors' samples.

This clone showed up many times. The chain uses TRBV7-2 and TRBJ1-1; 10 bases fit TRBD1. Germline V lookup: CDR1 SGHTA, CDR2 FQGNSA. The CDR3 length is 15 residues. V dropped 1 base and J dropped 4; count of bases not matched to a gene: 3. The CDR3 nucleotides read TGTGCCAGCAGCTTAGAGGGACAGGGGTTCACTGAAGCTTTCTTT. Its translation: CASSLEGQGFTEAFF.

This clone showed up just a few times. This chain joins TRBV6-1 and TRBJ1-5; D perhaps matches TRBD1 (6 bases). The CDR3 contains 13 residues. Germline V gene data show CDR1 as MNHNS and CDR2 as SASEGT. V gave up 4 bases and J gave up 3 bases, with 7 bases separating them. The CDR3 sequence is CASSAGHNQPQHF. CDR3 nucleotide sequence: TGTGCCAGCAGTGCGGGACACAATCAGCCCCAGCATTTT.

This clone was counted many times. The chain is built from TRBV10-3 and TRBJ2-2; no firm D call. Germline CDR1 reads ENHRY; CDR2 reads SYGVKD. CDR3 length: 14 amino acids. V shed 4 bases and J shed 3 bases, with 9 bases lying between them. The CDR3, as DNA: TGTGCCATCAGTGCCTCGACATACACCGGGGAGCTGTTTTTT. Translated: CAISASTYTGELFF.

CDR3 in DNA: TGTGCCAGCAGTTCTCGGACTAGCGGGATTAGAAATGAGCAGTTCTTC. As protein: CASSSRTSGIRNEQFF. J is TRBJ2-1 and V is TRBV9, with TRBD2 matching over 12 bases. Germline V gene lookup returns CDR1 SGDLS and CDR2 YYNGEE. Unmatched junction bases numbered 10, after V lost 5 bases and J lost 7 bases. The CDR3 loop spans 16 amino acids. Together with reference TRBV9 and TRBJ2-1, the CDR3 gives the full variable domain: DSGVTQTPKHLITATGQRVTLRCSPRSGDLSVYWYQQSLDQGLQFLIQYYNGEERAKGNILERFSAQQFPDLHSELNLSSLELGDSALYFCASSSRTSGIRNEQFFGPGTRLTVL.

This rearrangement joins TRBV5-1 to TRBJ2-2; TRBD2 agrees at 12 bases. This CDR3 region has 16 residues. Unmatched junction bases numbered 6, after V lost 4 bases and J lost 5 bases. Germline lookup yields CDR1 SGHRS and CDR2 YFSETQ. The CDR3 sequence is CASSTGLAGKTGELFF. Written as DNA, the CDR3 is TGCGCCAGCAGCACCGGACTAGCGGGGAAGACCGGGGAGCTGTTTTTT.

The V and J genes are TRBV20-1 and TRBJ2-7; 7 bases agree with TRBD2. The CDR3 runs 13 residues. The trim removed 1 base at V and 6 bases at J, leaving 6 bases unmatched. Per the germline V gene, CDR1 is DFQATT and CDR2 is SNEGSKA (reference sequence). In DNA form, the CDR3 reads TGCAGTGCTAGAGGGACTAGAATAGTCGAGCAGTACTTC. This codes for CSARGTRIVEQYF.

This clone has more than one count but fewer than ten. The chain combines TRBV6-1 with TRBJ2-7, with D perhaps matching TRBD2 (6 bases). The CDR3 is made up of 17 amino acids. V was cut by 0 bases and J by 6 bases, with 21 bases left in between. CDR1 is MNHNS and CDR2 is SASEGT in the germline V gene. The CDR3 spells CASSEAAGLAASVEQYF. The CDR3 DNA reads TGTGCCAGCAGTGAAGCGGCGGGGTTAGCGGCCTCAGTCGAGCAGTACTTC.

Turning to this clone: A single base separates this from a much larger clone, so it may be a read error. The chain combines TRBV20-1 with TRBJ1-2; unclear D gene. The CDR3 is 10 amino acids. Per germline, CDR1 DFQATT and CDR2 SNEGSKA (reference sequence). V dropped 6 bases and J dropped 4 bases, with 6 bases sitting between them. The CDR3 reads CSAKVYGYTF. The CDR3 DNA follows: TGCAGTGCCAAGGTCTATGGCTACACCTTC.

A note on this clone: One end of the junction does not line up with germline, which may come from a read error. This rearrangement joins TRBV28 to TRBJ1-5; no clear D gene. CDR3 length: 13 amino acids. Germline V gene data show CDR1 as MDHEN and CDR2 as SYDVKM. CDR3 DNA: TGTGCCAGCACCGGGGAAAGCAATCAGCGCCAGCATTTT. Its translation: CASTGESNQRQHF.